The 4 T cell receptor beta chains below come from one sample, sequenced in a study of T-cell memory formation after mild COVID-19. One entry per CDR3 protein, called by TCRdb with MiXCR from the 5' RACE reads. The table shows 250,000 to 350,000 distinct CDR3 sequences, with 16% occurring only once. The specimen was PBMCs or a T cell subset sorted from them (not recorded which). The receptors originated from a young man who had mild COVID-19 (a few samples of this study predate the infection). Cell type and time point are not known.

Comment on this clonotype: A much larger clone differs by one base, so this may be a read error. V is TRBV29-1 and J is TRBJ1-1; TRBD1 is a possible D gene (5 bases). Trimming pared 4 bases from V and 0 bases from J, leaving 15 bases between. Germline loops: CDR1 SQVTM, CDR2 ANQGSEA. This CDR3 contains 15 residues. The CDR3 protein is CSVGPGWGMNTEAFF. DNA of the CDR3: TGCAGCGTTGGGCCAGGGTGGGGGATGAACACTGAAGCTTTCTTT.

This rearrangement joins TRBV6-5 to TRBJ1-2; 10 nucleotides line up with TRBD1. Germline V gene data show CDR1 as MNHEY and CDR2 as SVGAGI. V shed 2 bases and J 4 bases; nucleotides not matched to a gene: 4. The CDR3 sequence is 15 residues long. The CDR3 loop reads CASSYGTGAIYGYTF. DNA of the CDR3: TGTGCCAGCAGTTACGGGACAGGGGCGATCTATGGCTACACCTTC.

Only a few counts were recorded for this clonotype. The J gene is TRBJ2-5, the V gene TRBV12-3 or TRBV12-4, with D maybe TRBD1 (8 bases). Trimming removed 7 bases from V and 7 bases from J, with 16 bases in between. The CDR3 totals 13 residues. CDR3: CASIEQGGGTQYF. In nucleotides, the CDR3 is TGTGCCAGCATCGAACAGGGGGGGGGGACCCAGTACTTC.

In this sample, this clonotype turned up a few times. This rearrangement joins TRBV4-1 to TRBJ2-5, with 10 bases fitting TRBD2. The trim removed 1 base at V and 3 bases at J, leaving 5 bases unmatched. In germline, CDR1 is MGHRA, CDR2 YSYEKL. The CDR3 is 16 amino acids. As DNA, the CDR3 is TGCGCCAGCAGCCAAGGACTAGGACTAGCGGAAGAGACCCAGTACTTC. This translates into CASSQGLGLAEETQYF.